These 8 T cell receptor beta chains were sequenced from one sample in a study of cytomegalovirus exposure and HLA in healthy donors. The PCR had 60 Vbeta and 13 Jbeta primers. Data came from immunoSEQ multiplex PCR; TCRdb stores just in-frame clones and leaves some out. The repertoire holds approximately 190,000 clones, with about 80% as singletons. Sample: PBMCs. The receptors come from a woman younger than 30 in good health and CMV-seropositive.

The chain has TRBV5-6 and TRBJ2-1, with a tentative D call TRBD1 (6 bases). Trimming removed 0 bases from V and 2 bases from J, with 9 bases in between. The germline V gene encodes CDR1 SGHDT and CDR2 YYEEEE. The CDR3 contains 15 residues. The CDR3 protein is CASSLDRAPYNEQFF. CDR3 sequence (DNA): TGTGCCAGCAGCTTGGACAGGGCCCCCTACAATGAGCAGTTCTTC.

V and J are TRBV28 and TRBJ1-5; 8 nucleotides match TRBD1. Germline V gives CDR1 MDHEN, CDR2 SYDVKM. Unmatched junction bases numbered 25, after V lost 6 bases and J lost 6 bases. The CDR3 extends over 20 amino acids. The chain's CDR3 is CASRHRKLGQATAAGQPQHF. The CDR3 nucleotides are TGTGCCAGCAGGCATAGAAAACTGGGACAGGCGACGGCAGCGGGTCAGCCCCAGCATTTT.

Written as DNA, the CDR3 is TGTGCCAGCAGCTTGTTTGAGGGCCATGAAAAACTGTTTTTT. It translates to CASSLFEGHEKLFF. The V call is TRBV5-6, the J call TRBJ1-4; D unclear. The CDR3 runs to 14 residues. Trimming left V 1 base short and J 6 bases short, with 10 bases between. Germline loops: CDR1 SGHDT, CDR2 YYEEEE.

This clone was recorded only once. This chain joins TRBV10-3 and TRBJ1-2; the D gene is possibly TRBD1 (6 bases). Trimming pared 7 bases from V and 4 bases from J, leaving 16 bases between. The CDR3 is 14 amino acids. Per germline, CDR1 ENHRY and CDR2 SYGVKD. The CDR3, as DNA: TGTGCCATCAAGAGGGCTAGGACAGCCTATGGCTACACCTTC. Its protein product is CAIKRARTAYGYTF.

The J gene is TRBJ2-7, the V gene TRBV6-1; D might be TRBD2 (5 bases). Per germline, CDR1 MNHNS and CDR2 SASEGT. Trimming took 5 bases from V and 3 from J, leaving 14 bases between them. This CDR3 has 14 amino acids. CDR3 residues: CASSPRGESYEQYV. CDR3 sequence (DNA): TGTGCCAGCAGTCCTCGGGGTGAGAGCTACGAGCAGTACGTC.

The rearrangement joins TRBV7-9 to TRBJ2-3, with TRBD1 identical over 7 bases. J gave up 2 bases and V 5 bases, and 13 bases lay outside the gene matches. CDR1 and CDR2 (germline): SEHNR, FQNEAQ (reference sequence). This CDR3 contains 17 residues. The DNA of the CDR3 is TGTGCCAGCAGCCCGGGACAGCCCGTTCTACCCACAGATACGCAGTATTTT. Its translation is CASSPGQPVLPTDTQYF. Full variable domain (missing parts from reference TRBV7-9 and TRBJ2-3): DTGVSQNPRHKITKRGQNVTFRCDPISEHNRLYWYRQTLGQGPEFLTYFQNEAQLEKSRLLSDRFSAERPKGSFSTLEIQRTEQGDSAMYLCASSPGQPVLPTDTQYFGPGTRLTVL.

This clone has a handful of counts. The genes are TRBV7-2 and TRBJ2-5, with D unclear. The germline V gene encodes CDR1 SGHTA and CDR2 FQGNSA. Trimming removed 5 bases from V and 2 bases from J, with 6 bases in between. CDR3 length: 12 residues. The CDR3 coding sequence is TGTGCCAGCAGCATCCTACAAGAGACCCAGTACTTC. Protein product: CASSILQETQYF.

J is TRBJ1-1 and V is TRBV5-1; 9 bases map to TRBD1. This CDR3 comprises 15 residues. Germline CDR1 is SGHRS and CDR2 is YFSETQ. V dropped 3 bases and J dropped 0; count of bases not matched to a gene: 3. CDR3 coding DNA: TGCGCCAGCAGCTGGGGGACAGGGCTGAACACTGAAGCTTTCTTT. Protein: CASSWGTGLNTEAFF.